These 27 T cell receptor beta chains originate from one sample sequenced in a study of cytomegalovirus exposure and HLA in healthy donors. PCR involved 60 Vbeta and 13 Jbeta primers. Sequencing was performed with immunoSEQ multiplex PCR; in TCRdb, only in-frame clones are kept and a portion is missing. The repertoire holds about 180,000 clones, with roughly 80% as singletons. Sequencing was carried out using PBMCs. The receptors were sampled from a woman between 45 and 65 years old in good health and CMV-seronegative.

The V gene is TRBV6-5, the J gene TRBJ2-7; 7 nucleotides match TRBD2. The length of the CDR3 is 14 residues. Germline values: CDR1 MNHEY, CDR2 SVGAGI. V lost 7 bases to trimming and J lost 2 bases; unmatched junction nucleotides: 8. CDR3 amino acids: CASTGTIFPYEQYF. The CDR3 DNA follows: TGTGCCAGCACCGGGACTATTTTCCCCTACGAGCAGTACTTC.

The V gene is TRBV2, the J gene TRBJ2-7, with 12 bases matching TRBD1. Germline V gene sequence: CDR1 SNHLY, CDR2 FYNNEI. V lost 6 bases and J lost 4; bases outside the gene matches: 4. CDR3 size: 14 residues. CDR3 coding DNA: TGTGCCAGCAGGGGGGACAGGGGGCGGTACGAGCAGTACTTC. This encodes CASRGDRGRYEQYF.

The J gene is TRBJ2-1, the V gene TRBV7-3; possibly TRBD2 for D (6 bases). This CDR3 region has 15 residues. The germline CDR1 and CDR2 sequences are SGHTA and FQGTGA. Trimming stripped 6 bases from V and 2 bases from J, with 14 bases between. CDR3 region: CASSNAGSTYNEQFF. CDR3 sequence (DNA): TGTGCCAGCAGTAATGCGGGGTCGACCTACAATGAGCAGTTCTTC.

The CDR3, as DNA: TGTGCCAGCAGCTTAGTCGCAGGGCGGGGCCCTAACAATGAGCAGTTCTTC. Its protein product is CASSLVAGRGPNNEQFF. This rearrangement joins TRBV7-2 to TRBJ2-1; tentative D call: TRBD2 (6 bases). Looked up from germline, CDR1 is SGHTA and CDR2 is FQGNSA. The CDR3 length is 17 residues. V lost 1 base, J lost 5 bases, and 18 bases lay in between.

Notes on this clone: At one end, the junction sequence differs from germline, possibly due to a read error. The CDR3: CASSPQSTDTRYF. The DNA of the CDR3 is TGTGCCAGCTCACCACAAAGCACAGATACGCGGTATTTT. The chain is built from TRBV18 and TRBJ2-3; no definite D call. The CDR3 spans 13 residues. CDR1 is KGHSH, CDR2 LQKENI, per germline.

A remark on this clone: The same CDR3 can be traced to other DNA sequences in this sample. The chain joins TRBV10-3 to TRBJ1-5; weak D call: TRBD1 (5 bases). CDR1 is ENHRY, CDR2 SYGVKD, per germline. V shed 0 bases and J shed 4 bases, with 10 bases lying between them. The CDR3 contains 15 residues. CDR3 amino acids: CAISESGGGNQPQHF. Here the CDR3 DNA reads TGTGCCATCAGTGAGTCCGGGGGGGGGAATCAGCCCCAGCATTTT.

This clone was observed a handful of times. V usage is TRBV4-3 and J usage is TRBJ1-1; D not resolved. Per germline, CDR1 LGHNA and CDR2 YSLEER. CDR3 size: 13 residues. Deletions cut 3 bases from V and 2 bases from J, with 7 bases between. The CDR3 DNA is TGCGCCAGCAGCCAGCAGTATAACACTGAAGCTTTCTTT. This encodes CASSQQYNTEAFF.

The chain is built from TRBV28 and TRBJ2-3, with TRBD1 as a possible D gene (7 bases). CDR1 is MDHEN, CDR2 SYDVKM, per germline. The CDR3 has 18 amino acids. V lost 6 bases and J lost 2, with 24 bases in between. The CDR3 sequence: CASSPPDRVGTSTDTQYF. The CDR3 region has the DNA TGTGCCAGCAGCCCCCCCGACAGGGTTGGGACTTCCACAGATACGCAGTATTTT.

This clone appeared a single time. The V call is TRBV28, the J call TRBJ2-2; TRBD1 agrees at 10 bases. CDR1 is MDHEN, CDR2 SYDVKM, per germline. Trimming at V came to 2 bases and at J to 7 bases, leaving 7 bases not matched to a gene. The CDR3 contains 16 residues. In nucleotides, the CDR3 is TGTGCCAGCAGTTTAATGACAGGGGGCAAGGGCGGGGAGCTGTTTTTT. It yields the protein CASSLMTGGKGGELFF.

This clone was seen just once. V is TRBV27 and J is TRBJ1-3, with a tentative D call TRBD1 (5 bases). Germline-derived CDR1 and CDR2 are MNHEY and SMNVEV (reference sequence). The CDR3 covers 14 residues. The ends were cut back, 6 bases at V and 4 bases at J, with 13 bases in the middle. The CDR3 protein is CASSSPGLGNTIYF. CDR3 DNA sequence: TGTGCCAGCAGCTCCCCAGGGTTGGGAAACACCATATATTTT.

CDR3 in amino acids: CASSYRLAGDNEQFF. The DNA of the CDR3 is TGTGCCAGCAGCTACCGACTAGCGGGGGACAATGAGCAGTTCTTC. The chain combines TRBV7-2 with TRBJ2-1; 12 bases map to TRBD2. V was pared by 4 bases and J by 5 bases, with 3 bases of the junction left unmatched. The CDR3 is 15 amino acids. CDR1 is SGHTA and CDR2 is FQGNSA in the germline V gene.

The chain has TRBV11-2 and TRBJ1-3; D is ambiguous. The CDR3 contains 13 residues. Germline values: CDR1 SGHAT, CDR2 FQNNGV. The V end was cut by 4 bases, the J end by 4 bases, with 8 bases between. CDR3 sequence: CASSSSPGNTIYF. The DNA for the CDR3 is TGTGCCAGCAGCTCTTCCCCGGGAAACACCATATATTTT.

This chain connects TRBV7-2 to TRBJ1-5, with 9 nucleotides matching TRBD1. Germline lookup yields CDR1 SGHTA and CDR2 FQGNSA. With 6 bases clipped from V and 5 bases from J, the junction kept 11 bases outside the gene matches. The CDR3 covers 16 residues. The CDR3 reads CASSKTAGQGDQPQHF. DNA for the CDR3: TGTGCCAGCAGTAAAACGGCGGGACAGGGCGATCAGCCCCAGCATTTT. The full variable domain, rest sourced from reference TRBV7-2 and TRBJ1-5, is GAGVSQSPSNKVTEKGKDVELRCDPISGHTALYWYRQSLGQGLEFLIYFQGNSAPDKSGLPSDRFSAERTGGSVSTLTIQRTQQEDSAVYLCASSKTAGQGDQPQHFGDGTRLSIL.

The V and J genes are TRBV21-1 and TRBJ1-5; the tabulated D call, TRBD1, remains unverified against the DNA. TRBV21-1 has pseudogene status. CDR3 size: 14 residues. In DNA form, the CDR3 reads TGTGCCAGCGGGGGACAGGGGTCGGATCAGCCCCAGCATTTT. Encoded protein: CASGGQGSDQPQHF.

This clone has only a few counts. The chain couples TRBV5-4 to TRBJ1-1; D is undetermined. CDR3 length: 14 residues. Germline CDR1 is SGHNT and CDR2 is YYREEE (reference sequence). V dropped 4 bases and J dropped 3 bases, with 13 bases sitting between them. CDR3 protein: CASSPTNRYTEAFF. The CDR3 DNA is TGTGCCAGCAGCCCGACTAACAGATACACTGAAGCTTTCTTT.

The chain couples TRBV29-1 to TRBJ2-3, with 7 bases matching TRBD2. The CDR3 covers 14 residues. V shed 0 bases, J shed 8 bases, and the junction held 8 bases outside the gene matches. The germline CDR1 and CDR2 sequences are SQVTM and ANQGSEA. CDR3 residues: CSVEDQRSSGTQYF. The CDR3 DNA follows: TGCAGCGTTGAAGATCAACGTTCTAGCGGTACGCAGTATTTT.

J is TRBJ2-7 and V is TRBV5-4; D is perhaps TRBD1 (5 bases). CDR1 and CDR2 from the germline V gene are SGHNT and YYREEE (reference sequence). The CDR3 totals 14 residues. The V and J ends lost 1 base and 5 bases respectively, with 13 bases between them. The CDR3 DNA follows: TGTGCCAGCAGCTTGACGTGGACAACGGACGAGCAGTACTTC. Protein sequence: CASSLTWTTDEQYF.

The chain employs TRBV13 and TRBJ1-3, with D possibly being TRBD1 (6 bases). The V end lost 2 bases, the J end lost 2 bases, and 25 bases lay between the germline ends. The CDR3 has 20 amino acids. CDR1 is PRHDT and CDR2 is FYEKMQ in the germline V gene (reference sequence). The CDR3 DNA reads TGTGCCAGCAGCTTAATAAGACAACGGGACGGGCAGGGGACTGGAAACACCATATATTTT. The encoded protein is CASSLIRQRDGQGTGNTIYF.

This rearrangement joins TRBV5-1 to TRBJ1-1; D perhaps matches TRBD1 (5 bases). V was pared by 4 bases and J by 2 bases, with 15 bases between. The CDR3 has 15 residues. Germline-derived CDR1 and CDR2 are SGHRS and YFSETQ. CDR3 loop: CASSPAGQINTEAFF. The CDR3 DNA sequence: TGCGCCAGCAGCCCGGCAGGGCAGATTAACACTGAAGCTTTCTTT.

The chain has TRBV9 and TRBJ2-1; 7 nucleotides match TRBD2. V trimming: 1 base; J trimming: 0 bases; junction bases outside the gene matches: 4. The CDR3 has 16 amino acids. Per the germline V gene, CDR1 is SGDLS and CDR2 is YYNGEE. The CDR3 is CASSVRGDLSYNEQFF. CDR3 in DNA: TGTGCCAGCAGCGTACGGGGGGACCTCTCCTACAATGAGCAGTTCTTC.

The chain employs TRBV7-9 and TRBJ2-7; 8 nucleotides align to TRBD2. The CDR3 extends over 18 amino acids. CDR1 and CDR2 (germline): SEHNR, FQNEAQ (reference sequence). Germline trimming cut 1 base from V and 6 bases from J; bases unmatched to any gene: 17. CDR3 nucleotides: TGTGCCAGCAGCTTAGGAACAAAGGTGAGCGGGAGAGGTTTCGAGCAGTACTTC. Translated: CASSLGTKVSGRGFEQYF.

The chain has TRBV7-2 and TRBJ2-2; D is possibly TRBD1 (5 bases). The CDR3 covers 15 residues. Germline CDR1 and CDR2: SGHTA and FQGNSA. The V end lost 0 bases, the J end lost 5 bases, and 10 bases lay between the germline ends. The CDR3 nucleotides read TGTGCCAGCAGCTTAGCGCTATCAGGGACCGGGGAGCTGTTTTTT. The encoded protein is CASSLALSGTGELFF.

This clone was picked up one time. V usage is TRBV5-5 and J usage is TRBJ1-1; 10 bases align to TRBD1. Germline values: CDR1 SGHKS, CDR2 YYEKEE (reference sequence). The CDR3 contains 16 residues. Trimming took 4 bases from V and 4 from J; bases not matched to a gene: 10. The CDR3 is CASSGLGQGIGTEAFF. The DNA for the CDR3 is TGTGCCAGCAGCGGGCTGGGACAGGGGATCGGCACTGAAGCTTTCTTT.

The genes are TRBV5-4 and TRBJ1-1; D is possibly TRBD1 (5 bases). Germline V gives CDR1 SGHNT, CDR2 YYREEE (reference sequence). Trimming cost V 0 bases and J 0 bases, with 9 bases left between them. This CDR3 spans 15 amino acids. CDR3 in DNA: TGTGCCAGCAGCTTGGTTGGGGCGATGAACACTGAAGCTTTCTTT. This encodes CASSLVGAMNTEAFF. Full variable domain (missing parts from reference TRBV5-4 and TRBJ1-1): ETGVTQSPTHLIKTRGQQVTLRCSSQSGHNTVSWYQQALGQGPQFIFQYYREEENGRGNFPPRFSGLQFPNYSSELNVNALELDDSALYLCASSLVGAMNTEAFFGQGTRLTVV.

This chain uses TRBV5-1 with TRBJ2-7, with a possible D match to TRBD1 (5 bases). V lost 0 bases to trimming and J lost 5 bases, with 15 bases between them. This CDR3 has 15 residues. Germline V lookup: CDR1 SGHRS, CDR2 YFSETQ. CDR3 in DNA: TGCGCCAGCAGCTTGGGGGCAGGGATTGCTAACGAGCAGTACTTC. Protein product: CASSLGAGIANEQYF.

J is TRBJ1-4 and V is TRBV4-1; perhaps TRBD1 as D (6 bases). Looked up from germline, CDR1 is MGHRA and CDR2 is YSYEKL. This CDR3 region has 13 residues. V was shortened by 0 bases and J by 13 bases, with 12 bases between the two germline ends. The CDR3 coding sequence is TGCGCCAGCAGCCAAGAAGGCCTAGGGGGACTGTTTTTT. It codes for CASSQEGLGGLFF.

The CDR3 DNA follows: TGTGCCAGCAGCGTGACAGGGTTAAGCTCCTACAATGAGCAGTTCTTC. Protein product: CASSVTGLSSYNEQFF. The chain carries TRBV9 and TRBJ2-1, with 7 nucleotides matching TRBD1. The CDR3 contains 16 residues. Germline values: CDR1 SGDLS, CDR2 YYNGEE. The V gene end was trimmed by 2 bases and the J gene end by 0 bases; junction bases not matched to a gene: 5. Based on the CDR3 plus reference TRBV9 and TRBJ2-1, the full variable domain is DSGVTQTPKHLITATGQRVTLRCSPRSGDLSVYWYQQSLDQGLQFLIQYYNGEERAKGNILERFSAQQFPDLHSELNLSSLELGDSALYFCASSVTGLSSYNEQFFGPGTRLTVL.